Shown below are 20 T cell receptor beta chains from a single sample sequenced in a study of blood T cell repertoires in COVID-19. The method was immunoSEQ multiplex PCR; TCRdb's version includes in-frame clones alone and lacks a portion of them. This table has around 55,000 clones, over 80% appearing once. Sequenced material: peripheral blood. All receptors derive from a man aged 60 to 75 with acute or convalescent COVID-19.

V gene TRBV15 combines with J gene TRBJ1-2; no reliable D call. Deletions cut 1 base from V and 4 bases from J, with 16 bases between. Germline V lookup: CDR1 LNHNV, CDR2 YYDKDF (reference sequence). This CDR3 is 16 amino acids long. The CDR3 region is CATSRAGNSYLYGYTF. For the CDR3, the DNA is TGTGCCACCAGCAGAGCGGGTAATTCCTACCTCTATGGCTACACCTTC.

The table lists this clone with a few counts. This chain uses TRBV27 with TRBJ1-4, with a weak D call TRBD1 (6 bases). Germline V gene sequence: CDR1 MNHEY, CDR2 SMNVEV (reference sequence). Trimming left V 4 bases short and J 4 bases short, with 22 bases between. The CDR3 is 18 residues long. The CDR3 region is CASSYSPRTAWGNEKLFF. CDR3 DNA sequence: TGTGCCAGCAGTTACAGCCCGAGGACAGCTTGGGGTAATGAAAAACTGTTTTTT.

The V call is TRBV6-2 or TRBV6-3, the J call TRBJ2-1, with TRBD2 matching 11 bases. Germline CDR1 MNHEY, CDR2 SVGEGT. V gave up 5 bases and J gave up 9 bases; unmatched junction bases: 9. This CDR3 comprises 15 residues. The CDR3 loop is CASSRPGTSGSEQFF. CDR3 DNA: TGTGCCAGCAGTCGCCCCGGGACTAGCGGTAGTGAGCAGTTCTTC.

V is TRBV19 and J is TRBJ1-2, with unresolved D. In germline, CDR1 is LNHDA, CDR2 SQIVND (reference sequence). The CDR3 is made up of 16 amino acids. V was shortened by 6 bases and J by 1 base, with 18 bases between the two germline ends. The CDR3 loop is CASSMGGQTNNYGYTF. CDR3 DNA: TGTGCCAGTAGCATGGGAGGGCAGACAAATAACTATGGCTACACCTTC. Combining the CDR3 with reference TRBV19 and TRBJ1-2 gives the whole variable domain DGGITQSPKYLFRKEGQNVTLSCEQNLNHDAMYWYRQDPGQGLRLIYYSQIVNDFQKGDIAEGYSVSREKKESFPLTVTSAQKNPTAFYLCASSMGGQTNNYGYTFGSGTRLTVV.

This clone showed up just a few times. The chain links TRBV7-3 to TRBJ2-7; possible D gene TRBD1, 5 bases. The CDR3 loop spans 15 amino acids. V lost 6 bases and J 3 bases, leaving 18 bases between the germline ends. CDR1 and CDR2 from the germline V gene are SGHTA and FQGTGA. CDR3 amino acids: CASSFGAETVYEQYF. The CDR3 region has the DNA TGTGCCAGCAGTTTCGGCGCGGAGACAGTCTACGAGCAGTACTTC.

The CDR3 loop reads CASHRTGGNTEAFF. CDR3 bases: TGTGCCAGCCATAGGACAGGGGGTAACACTGAAGCTTTCTTT. J is TRBJ1-1 and V is TRBV19; 10 nucleotides match TRBD1. Germline lookup yields CDR1 LNHDA and CDR2 SQIVND (reference sequence). J was trimmed by 2 bases and V by 9 bases; bases with no gene match: 6. The CDR3 spans 14 residues. Combining the CDR3 with reference TRBV19 and TRBJ1-1 gives the whole variable domain DGGITQSPKYLFRKEGQNVTLSCEQNLNHDAMYWYRQDPGQGLRLIYYSQIVNDFQKGDIAEGYSVSREKKESFPLTVTSAQKNPTAFYLCASHRTGGNTEAFFGQGTRLTVV.

This CDR3 reads CASRLERQGISGANVLTF. CDR3 in DNA: TGTGCCAGTAGACTCGAAAGACAGGGGATATCTGGGGCCAACGTCCTGACTTTC. V usage is TRBV19 and J usage is TRBJ2-6, with 8 bases matching TRBD1. The CDR3 has 18 residues. With 6 bases clipped from V and 1 base from J, the junction kept 11 bases outside the gene matches. CDR1 is LNHDA, CDR2 SQIVND, per germline (reference sequence).

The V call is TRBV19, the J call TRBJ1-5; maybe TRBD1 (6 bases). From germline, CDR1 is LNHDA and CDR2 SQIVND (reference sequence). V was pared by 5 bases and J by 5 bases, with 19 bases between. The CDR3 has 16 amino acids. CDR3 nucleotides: TGTGCCAGTAGTCCCCCGGGGGGCGCGGGAGATCAGCCCCAGCATTTT. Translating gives CASSPPGGAGDQPQHF.

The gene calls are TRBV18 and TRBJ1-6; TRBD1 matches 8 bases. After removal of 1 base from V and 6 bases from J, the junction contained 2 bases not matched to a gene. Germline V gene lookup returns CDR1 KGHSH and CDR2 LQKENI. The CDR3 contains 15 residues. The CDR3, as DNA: TGTGCCAGCTCACCACTAACAGGGGGTAATTCACCCCTCCACTTT. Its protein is CASSPLTGGNSPLHF. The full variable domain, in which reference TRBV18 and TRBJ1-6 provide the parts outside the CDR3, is NAGVMQNPRHLVRRRGQEARLRCSPMKGHSHVYWYRQLPEEGLKFMVYLQKENIIDESGMPKERFSAEFPKEGPSILRIQQVVRGDSAAYFCASSPLTGGNSPLHFGNGTRLTVT.

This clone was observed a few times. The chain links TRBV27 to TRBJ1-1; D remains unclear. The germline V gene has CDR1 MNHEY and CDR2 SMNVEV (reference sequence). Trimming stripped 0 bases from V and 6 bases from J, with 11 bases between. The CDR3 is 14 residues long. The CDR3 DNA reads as TGTGCCAGCAGTTTATCTTCGGGTTTTTCTGAAGCTTTCTTT. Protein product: CASSLSSGFSEAFF.

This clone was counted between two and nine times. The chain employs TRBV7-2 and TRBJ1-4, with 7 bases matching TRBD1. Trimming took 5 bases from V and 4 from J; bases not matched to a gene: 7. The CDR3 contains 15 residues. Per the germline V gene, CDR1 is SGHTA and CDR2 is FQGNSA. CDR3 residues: CASSTKTGFNEKLFF. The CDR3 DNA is TGTGCCAGCAGCACAAAGACAGGGTTTAATGAAAAACTGTTTTTT.

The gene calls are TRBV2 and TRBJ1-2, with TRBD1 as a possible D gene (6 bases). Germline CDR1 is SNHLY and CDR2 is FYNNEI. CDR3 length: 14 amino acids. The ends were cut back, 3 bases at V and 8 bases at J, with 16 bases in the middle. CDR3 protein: CASSERGHVFGYTF. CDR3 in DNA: TGTGCCAGCAGTGAGAGGGGACATGTATTCGGCTACACCTTC.

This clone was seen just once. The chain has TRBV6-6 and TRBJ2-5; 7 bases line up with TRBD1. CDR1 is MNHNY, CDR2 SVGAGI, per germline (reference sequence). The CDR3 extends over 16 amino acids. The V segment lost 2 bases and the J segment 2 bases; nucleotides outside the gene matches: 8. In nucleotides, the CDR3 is TGTGCCAGCAGTTACCCGGGACAGCCGCAGCAAGAGACCCAGTACTTC. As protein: CASSYPGQPQQETQYF.

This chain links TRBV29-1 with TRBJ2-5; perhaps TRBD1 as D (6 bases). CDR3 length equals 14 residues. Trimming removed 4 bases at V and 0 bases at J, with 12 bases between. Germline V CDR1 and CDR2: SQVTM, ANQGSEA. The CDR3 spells CSVARQAYQETQYF. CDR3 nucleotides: TGCAGCGTTGCGAGACAGGCCTACCAAGAGACCCAGTACTTC. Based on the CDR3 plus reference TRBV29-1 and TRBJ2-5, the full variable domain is SAVISQKPSRDICQRGTSLTIQCQVDSQVTMMFWYRQQPGQSLTLIATANQGSEATYESGFVIDKFPISRPNLTFSTLTVSNMSPEDSSIYLCSVARQAYQETQYFGPGTRLLVL.

In DNA, the CDR3 is TGTGCCAGCAGCGTAGTTGACTCCCCAGATACGCAGTATTTT. It codes for CASSVVDSPDTQYF. The chain couples TRBV9 to TRBJ2-3; D gene ambiguous. V lost 0 bases to trimming and J lost 4 bases, with 9 bases between them. Germline V CDR1 and CDR2: SGDLS, YYNGEE. The CDR3 is 14 amino acids.

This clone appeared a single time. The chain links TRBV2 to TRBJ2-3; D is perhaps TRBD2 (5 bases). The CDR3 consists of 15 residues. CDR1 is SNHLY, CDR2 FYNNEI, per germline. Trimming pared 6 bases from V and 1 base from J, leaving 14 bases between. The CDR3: CASRLSEIGTDTQYF. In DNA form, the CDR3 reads TGTGCCAGCAGGCTTAGCGAGATCGGCACAGATACGCAGTATTTT.

The DNA for the CDR3 is TGTGCCAGCAGGGGAAGGGGACTTCAGGAGAACACTGAAGCTTTCTTT. It encodes CASRGRGLQENTEAFF. The gene calls are TRBV28 and TRBJ1-1; TRBD1 is a possible D gene (5 bases). The germline gives CDR1 MDHEN, CDR2 SYDVKM. Trimming removed 6 bases from V and 1 base from J, with 18 bases in between. This CDR3 comprises 16 residues.

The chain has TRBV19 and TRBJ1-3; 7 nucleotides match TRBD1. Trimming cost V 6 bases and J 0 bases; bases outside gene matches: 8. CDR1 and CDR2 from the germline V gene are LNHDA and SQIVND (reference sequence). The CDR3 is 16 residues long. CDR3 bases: TGTGCCAGTAGATCCGGACAGGTGTCCTCTGGAAACACCATATATTTT. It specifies CASRSGQVSSGNTIYF. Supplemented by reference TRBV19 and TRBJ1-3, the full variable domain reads DGGITQSPKYLFRKEGQNVTLSCEQNLNHDAMYWYRQDPGQGLRLIYYSQIVNDFQKGDIAEGYSVSREKKESFPLTVTSAQKNPTAFYLCASRSGQVSSGNTIYFGEGSWLTVV.

In DNA form, the CDR3 reads TGTGCCAGCAGCTTATCAGGGGCAGGAAACACCATATATTTT. Translation: CASSLSGAGNTIYF. This chain links TRBV7-3 with TRBJ1-3; D is perhaps TRBD1 (6 bases). CDR3 length: 14 amino acids. Germline CDR1 reads SGHTA; CDR2 reads FQGTGA. Trimming removed 2 bases from V and 4 bases from J, with 9 bases in between.

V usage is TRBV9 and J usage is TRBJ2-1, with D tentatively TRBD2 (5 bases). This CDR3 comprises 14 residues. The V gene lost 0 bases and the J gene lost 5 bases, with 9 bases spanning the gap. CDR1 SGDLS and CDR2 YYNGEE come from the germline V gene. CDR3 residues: CASSVDEGDNEQFF. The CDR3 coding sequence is TGTGCCAGCAGCGTAGATGAGGGAGACAATGAGCAGTTCTTC.